Listed below are T cell receptor beta chains from one sample, sequenced in a study of T cell responses to AZD1222 COVID-19 vaccine. Using immunoSEQ multiplex PCR, the repertoire was profiled, and TCRdb retains in-frame clones only, with some absent. Counted here are about 130,000 clones, over 85% occurring once; the ten biggest clones make up roughly 1.1%. The sample was peripheral blood, taken 28 days after the second AZD1222 dose. These receptors were collected from an adult who received the AZD1222 COVID-19 vaccine. CDR3s include the opening cysteine and the closing phenylalanine or tryptophan. The order of the fields is clone size, V gene, CDR3 protein. Expanded clones get a size class; other rows say once, few or many, or leave the size out.

NA	TRBV4-3	CASSQDITGGGYEQYF
NA	TRBV27	CASSFQGAYGYTF
NA	TRBV7-8	CASSLAFTEAFF
NA	TRBV5-5	CASSLAAGNTGELFF
NA	TRBV9	CASSVGDSNQPQHF
NA	TRBV12-5	CASGTGNNQPQHF
NA	TRBV9	CASSAGLWGYTF
NA	TRBV7-2	CASSLGWGRERTEAFF
NA	TRBV27	CASRRQGHQPQHF
NA	TRBV6-1	CASSDPNQPQHF
NA	TRBV7-3	CASSLGMNTEAFF
NA	TRBV6-2/TRBV6-3	CASSYLEGLAASTDTQYF
NA	TRBV19	CASSTGGTYNSPLHF
NA	TRBV11-1	CASSHLQDAGTEAFF
NA	TRBV28	CASSLWGGSYEQYF
NA	TRBV7-7	CASSPGTGGTDTQYF
NA	TRBV19	CASSPFGPSGNTIYF
NA	TRBV9	CASSEVSEAFF
NA	TRBV30	CAWTKTITRRAFF
once	TRBV2	CASSRQGLDTEAFF
NA	TRBV19	CASSVPGTQPQHF
NA	TRBV18	CASSLGTGQLNEKLFF
NA	TRBV5-1	CASSLDGQEQYF
NA	TRBV2	CATRKRTGLNTEAFF
once	TRBV18	CASSPWAESYNEQFF
NA	TRBV7-2	CASSLDSLYTDTQYF
NA	TRBV19	CASSIRAQMNTEAFF
NA	TRBV21-1	CATRITGGYPNTEAFF
NA	TRBV7-2	CASSRIYNEQFF
NA	TRBV9	CASSGGMNTEAFF
NA	TRBV30	CAWNGGPNSPLHF
NA	TRBV5-1	CASSLDRDITDTQYF
NA	TRBV2	CASSEPASGSEQFF
NA	TRBV4-2	CASSHGLADYNEQFF
NA	TRBV5-1	CASSLSPGDSPLHF